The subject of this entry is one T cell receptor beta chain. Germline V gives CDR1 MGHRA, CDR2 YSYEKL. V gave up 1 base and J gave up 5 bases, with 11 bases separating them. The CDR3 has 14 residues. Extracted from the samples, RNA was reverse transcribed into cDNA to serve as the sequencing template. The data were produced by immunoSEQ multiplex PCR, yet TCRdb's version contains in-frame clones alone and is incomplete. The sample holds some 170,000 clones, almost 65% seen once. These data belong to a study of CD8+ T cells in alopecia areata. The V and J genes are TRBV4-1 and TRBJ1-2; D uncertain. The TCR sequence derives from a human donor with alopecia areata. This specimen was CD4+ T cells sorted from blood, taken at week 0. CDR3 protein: CASSQVALGYGYTF. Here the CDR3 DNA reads TGCGCCAGCAGCCAAGTGGCCCTGGGATATGGCTACACCTTC.